This T cell receptor (beta chain) was found in a study of cytomegalovirus exposure and HLA in healthy donors. Study-level points and caveats: Overall, about 160 TCR beta chains were annotated as cytomegalovirus-associated.

Notes on this clone: The target antigen is unknown.

There are 13 residues in the CDR3. Germline V gives CDR1 SGHDT, CDR2 YYEEEE. The germline V and J ends were trimmed by 6 bases and 4 bases, with 11 bases remaining between them. Primers included in the PCR were 60 Vbeta and 13 Jbeta primers. Clones were sequenced by immunoSEQ multiplex PCR, and TCRdb holds only the in-frame ones, with some missing. Of about 190,000 clones listed, more than 65% are singletons. The material sequenced was PBMCs. The receptor was derived from a man in his fifties or sixties in good health and CMV-seronegative. The rearrangement links TRBV5-6 to TRBJ2-1; tentative D call: TRBD1 (5 bases). CDR3 DNA sequence: TGTGCCAGCAAGGGGAATTTATACAATGAGCAGTTCTTC. Its protein is CASKGNLYNEQFF. The complete variable domain, with remaining parts taken from reference TRBV5-6 and TRBJ2-1, reads DAGVTQSPTHLIKTRGQQVTLRCSPKSGHDTVSWYQQALGQGPQFIFQYYEEEERQRGNFPDRFSGHQFPNYSSELNVNALLLGDSALYLCASKGNLYNEQFFGPGTRLTVL.